This TCR beta chain was sequenced for a study of memory CD4+ T cells and cytomegalovirus serostatus. CDR1 SGHKS and CDR2 YYEKEE come from the germline V gene (reference sequence). The germline V and J ends were trimmed by 4 bases and 0 bases, with 13 bases remaining between them. The CDR3 covers 15 residues. TCRdb keeps only in-frame clones here, not all; method: immunoSEQ multiplex PCR. The sample has tens of thousands of clones, around 74% seen once; the top ten hold about 0.65%. The sort gate was single viable CD3+CD4+CD8-CD45RO+ cells for memory CD4+ T cells. The sample comprised memory CD4+ T cells from blood. This clonotype was sampled from an adult in good health and CMV-seronegative. Some clones in this sample may be carry-over from other donors' samples. The chain couples TRBV5-5 to TRBJ1-2; D is possibly TRBD1 (5 bases). This CDR3 is CASSATGTPNYGYTF. The CDR3 region has the DNA TGTGCCAGCAGCGCCACCGGGACCCCTAACTATGGCTACACCTTC.